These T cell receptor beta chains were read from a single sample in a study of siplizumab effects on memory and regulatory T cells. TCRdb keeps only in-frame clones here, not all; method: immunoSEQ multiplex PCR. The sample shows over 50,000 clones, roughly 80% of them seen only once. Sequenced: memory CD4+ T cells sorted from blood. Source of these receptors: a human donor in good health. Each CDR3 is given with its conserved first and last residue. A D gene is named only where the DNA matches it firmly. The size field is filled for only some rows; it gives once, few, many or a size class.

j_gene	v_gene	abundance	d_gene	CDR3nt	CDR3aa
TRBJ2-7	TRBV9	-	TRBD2	TGTGCCAGCAGCGTAGGCGGGGGAAACGAGCAGTACTTC	CASSVGGGNEQYF
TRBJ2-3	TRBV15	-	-	TGTGCCACCCGAGGTTGGGACACAGATACGCAGTATTTT	CATRGWDTDTQYF
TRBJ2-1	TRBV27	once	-	TGTGCCAGCAGTTTAAGCGGCAATGAGCAGTTCTTC	CASSLSGNEQFF
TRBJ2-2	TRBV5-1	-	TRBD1	TGCGCCAGCAGAGGGACAGGGGGCTCGGTAACCGGGGAGCTGTTTTTT	CASRGTGGSVTGELFF
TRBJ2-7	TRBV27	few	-	TGTGCCAGCAGTTCGAGGGGGGGTCCCTACGAGCAGTACTTC	CASSSRGGPYEQYF
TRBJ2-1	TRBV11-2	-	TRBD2	TGTGCCAGCAGCCCTCACCCCCCGGGAGGGGTCAATGAGCAGTTCTTC	CASSPHPPGGVNEQFF
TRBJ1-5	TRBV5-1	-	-	TGCGCCAGCAGCCCCGGCGGGGCTTTACTCTCGCCCCAGCATTTT	CASSPGGALLSPQHF
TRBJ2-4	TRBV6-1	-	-	TGTGCCAGCTCGGGGGAGAGACTAGCCAAAAACATTCAGTACTTC	CASSGERLAKNIQYF
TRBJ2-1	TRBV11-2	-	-	TGTGCCAGCAGCTTAGACTATGAGCAGTTCTTC	CASSLDYEQFF
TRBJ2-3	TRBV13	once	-	TGTGCCAGCAGCTTAGGATGGGGCGGCACAGATACGCAGTATTTT	CASSLGWGGTDTQYF
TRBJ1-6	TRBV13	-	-	TGTGCCAGCAGCTTCCGAGGGTTGGATAATTCACCCCTCCACTTT	CASSFRGLDNSPLHF
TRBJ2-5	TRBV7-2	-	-	TGTGCCAGCAGCCCAAAGGACGGGTTTGAGTGGGAGACCCAGTACTTC	CASSPKDGFEWETQYF
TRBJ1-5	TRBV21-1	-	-	TGTGCCCAGGGGGACAATCAGCCCCAGCATTTT	CAQGDNQPQHF
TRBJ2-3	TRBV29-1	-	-	TGCAGCGTTGAGTCGGGATACACAGATACGCAGTATTTT	CSVESGYTDTQYF
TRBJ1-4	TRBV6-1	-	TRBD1	TGTGCCAGCAGTGCTCGACAGGGGCCCTTTGTTGCAACTAATGAAAAACTGTTTTTT	CASSARQGPFVATNEKLFF
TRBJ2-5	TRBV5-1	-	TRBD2	TGCGCCAGCATGCTGACTAGCGGGGGAGAGACCCAGTACTTC	CASMLTSGGETQYF
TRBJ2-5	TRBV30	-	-	TGTGCCTGGAGGACAGAAGAGACCCAGTACTTC	CAWRTEETQYF
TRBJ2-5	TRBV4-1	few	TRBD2	TGCGCCAGCAGCCCCGCTAGCGGGAGGCAAGAGACCCAGTACTTC	CASSPASGRQETQYF
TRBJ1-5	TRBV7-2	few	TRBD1	TGTGCCAGCAGCTACCAGGGGGCTTCGGAGCCCCAGCATTTT	CASSYQGASEPQHF
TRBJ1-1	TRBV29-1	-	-	TGCAGCGTCACAGAGACGATTGAAGCTTTCTTT	CSVTETIEAFF
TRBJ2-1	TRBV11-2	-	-	TGTGCCAGCAGCTGGGACGAGGGTGAGCAGTTCTTC	CASSWDEGEQFF
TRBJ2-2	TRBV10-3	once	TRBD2	TGTGCCATCAGTGTGACTAGCGGGAATTCGAACACCGGGGAGCTGTTTTTT	CAISVTSGNSNTGELFF
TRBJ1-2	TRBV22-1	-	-	TGTCCTGGGAGCGCACCAACGGGACAGGGTGATGGCTACACCTTC	CPGSAPTGQGDGYTF
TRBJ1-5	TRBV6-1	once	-	TGTGCCAGCGTGAGGGGAAACAATCAGCCCCAGCATTTT	CASVRGNNQPQHF
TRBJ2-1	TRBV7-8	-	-	TGTGCCAGCAGCTTGGAACTCGACAGACCAGGAGTTGGGCAGTTCTTC	CASSLELDRPGVGQFF
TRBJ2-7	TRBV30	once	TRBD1	TGTGCCTGGGAAACAGGGGGCGCCTACGAGCAGTACTTC	CAWETGGAYEQYF
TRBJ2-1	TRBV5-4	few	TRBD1	TGTGCCAGCAGCTCCCGGACAGGGGGCATCAATGAGCAGTTCTTC	CASSSRTGGINEQFF
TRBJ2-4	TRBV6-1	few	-	TGTGCCAGCAGTGAAGGTGGGCGACACCTGTACTTC	CASSEGGRHLYF
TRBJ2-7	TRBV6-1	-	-	TGTGCCAGCAGTGCAATTCAGGGTTTGTTCTCCTACGAGCAGTACTTC	CASSAIQGLFSYEQYF
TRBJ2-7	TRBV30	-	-	TGTGCCTGGGGGCTCGGGAGAGCCGAGCAGTACTTC	CAWGLGRAEQYF
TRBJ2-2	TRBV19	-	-	TGTGCCAGTAGTCCCACAGGGCACCACACCGGGGAGCTGTTTTTT	CASSPTGHHTGELFF
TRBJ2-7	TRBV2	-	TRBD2	TGTGCCAGCATTAAACCGGGACTAGGGTCATACGAGCAGTACTTC	CASIKPGLGSYEQYF
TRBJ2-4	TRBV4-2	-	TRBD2	TGTGCCAGCAGCCAAGATTCGGCTAGCGGGAACATTCAGTACTTC	CASSQDSASGNIQYF
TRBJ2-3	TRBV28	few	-	TGTGCCAGCACCCCGGGACTGCTCACAGATACGCAGTATTTT	CASTPGLLTDTQYF
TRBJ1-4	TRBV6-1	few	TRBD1	TGTGCCAGCAGGGCCCGGACAGGGGGTGAAAAACTGTTTTTT	CASRARTGGEKLFF
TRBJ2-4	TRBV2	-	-	TGTGCCAGCTCCGGGACGGGGACCAAAAACATTCAGTACTTC	CASSGTGTKNIQYF
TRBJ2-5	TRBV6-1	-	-	TGTGCCAGCAGTACTCGTGAGACCCAGTACTTC	CASSTRETQYF
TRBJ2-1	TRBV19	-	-	TGTGCCAGTAGTATCTTTGCCCGACCGGGACACAATGAGCAGTTCTTC	CASSIFARPGHNEQFF
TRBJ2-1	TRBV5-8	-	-	TGTGCCAGCAGCTTGGGGGGGAAGGTTTTTGAGCAGTTCTTC	CASSLGGKVFEQFF
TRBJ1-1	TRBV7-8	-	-	TGTGCCAGCAGCCTAACAGAACTGAACACTGAAGCTTTCTTT	CASSLTELNTEAFF
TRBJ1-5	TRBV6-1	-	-	TGTGCCAGCAGTGTCGGGATAACGCCCGGTCGGGAGCCCCAGCATTTT	CASSVGITPGREPQHF
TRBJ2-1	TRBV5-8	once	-	TGTGCCAGCAGCTTGTTACTAGCTTTTATTAATGAGCAGTTCTTC	CASSLLLAFINEQFF
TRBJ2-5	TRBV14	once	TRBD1	TGTGCCAGCAGCCTCGGACAGGGGGTTTTCGAGACCCAGTACTTC	CASSLGQGVFETQYF
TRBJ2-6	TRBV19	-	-	TGTGCCAGTAGTTCCCGGACCCATGGTAATCTCGTCCTGACTTTC	CASSSRTHGNLVLTF
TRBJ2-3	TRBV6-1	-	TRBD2	TGTGCCAGCAGTCCGGGAGGGCTCACAGATACGCAGTATTTT	CASSPGGLTDTQYF
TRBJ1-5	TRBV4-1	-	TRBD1	TGCGCCAGCAGCCAAGGAGACAGGGGAGGCGGTCAGCCCCAGCATTTT	CASSQGDRGGGQPQHF
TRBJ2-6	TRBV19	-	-	TGTGCCAGTAAGCCCATTACCGCTGGGGCCAACGTCCTGACTTTC	CASKPITAGANVLTF
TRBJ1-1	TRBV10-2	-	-	TGCGCCAGCATTAAGGGGAGGGAAGAGACTGAAGCTTTCTTT	CASIKGREETEAFF